This record covers a single T cell receptor (beta chain). What it binds is unknown. The source of the sample is a study of OX40 agonist ivuxolimab in advanced cancers. Study-wide background: At 0.01 to 10 mg/kg, ivuxolimab was administered intravenously to patients every 2 weeks. The study, taken as a whole, reports: Relative to CD4+ cells, CD8+ T cells on average had more expanded clones. In a subset of nonresponders, normalized T-cell clonal expansion was also low. Clonal expansion was seen in CD4+ and CD8+ blood T cells by week 6 at 0.1 to 3.0 mg/kg.

CDR3 size: 16 residues. Trimming removed 3 bases from V and 4 bases from J, with 16 bases in between. Germline V lookup: CDR1 MNHEY, CDR2 SMNVEV (reference sequence). The protocol was immunoSEQ multiplex PCR, while the TCRdb copy is restricted to in-frame clones and leaves out a portion. The table includes over 40,000 clones, 86% detected once. Here the sequenced sample was CD4+ or CD8+ T cells sorted from blood, taken in a trial of the OX40 agonist ivuxolimab. The chain uses TRBV27 and TRBJ2-1; D unclear. This clonotype originated in an adult with an advanced solid tumor such as melanoma, head and neck, liver or kidney cancer. The DNA of the CDR3 is TGTGCCAGCAGTTTTGGGCTCCCTGACTCTTACAATGAGCAGTTCTTC. This codes for CASSFGLPDSYNEQFF.